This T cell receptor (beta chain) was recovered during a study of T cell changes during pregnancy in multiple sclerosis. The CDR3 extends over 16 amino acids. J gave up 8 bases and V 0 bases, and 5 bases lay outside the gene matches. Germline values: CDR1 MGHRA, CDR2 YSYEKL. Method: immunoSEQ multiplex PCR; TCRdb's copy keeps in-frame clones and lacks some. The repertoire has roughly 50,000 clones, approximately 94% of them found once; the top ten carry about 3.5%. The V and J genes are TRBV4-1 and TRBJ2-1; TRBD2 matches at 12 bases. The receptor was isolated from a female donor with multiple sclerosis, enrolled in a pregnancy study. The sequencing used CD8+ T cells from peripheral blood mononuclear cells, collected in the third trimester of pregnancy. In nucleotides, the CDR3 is TGCGCCAGCAGCCAAGAGGGACTAGCGGGTCAGGATGAGCAGTTCTTC. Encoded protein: CASSQEGLAGQDEQFF.